One sample yielded the 26 T cell receptor beta chains listed below, sequenced in a study of graft-versus-host responses after intestinal transplantation. Some clones are missing from TCRdb's copy, which holds only in-frame ones; the method was immunoSEQ multiplex PCR. The repertoire consists of tens of thousands of clones, with approximately 88% occurring once and the leading ten covering 0.34%. The antigens these receptors bind are not known. Sequenced here: unstimulated CD4+ T cells sorted from spleen or lymph node cells, sampled before intestinal transplant. These receptors all stem from a human donor who received an intestinal transplant.

V is TRBV27 and J is TRBJ2-7; weak D call: TRBD1 (6 bases). The germline CDR1 and CDR2 sequences are MNHEY and SMNVEV (reference sequence). With 3 bases removed from V and 4 bases from J, the gap between germline ends came to 10 bases. The CDR3 is 13 amino acids. CDR3 nucleotide sequence: TGTGCCAGCAGTTTGAGGGACACTTACGAGCAGTACTTC. This sequence encodes CASSLRDTYEQYF.

CDR3 nucleotide sequence: TGTGCCAGTAGTATCGGACAGCTTATTGGGGGTTCACCCCTCCACTTT. Residues: CASSIGQLIGGSPLHF. The rearrangement uses TRBV19 and TRBJ1-6; tentative D call: TRBD1 (6 bases). CDR1 and CDR2 from the germline V gene are LNHDA and SQIVND (reference sequence). There are 16 residues in the CDR3. Trimming removed 3 bases from V and 9 bases from J, with 18 bases in between.

The V and J genes are TRBV5-6 and TRBJ2-5; TRBD1 agrees at 7 bases. V was clipped by 1 base and J by 4 bases; unmatched bases: 4. CDR1 and CDR2 from the germline V gene are SGHDT and YYEEEE. The CDR3 consists of 14 residues. The CDR3 spells CASSLRAGGETQYF. Written as DNA, the CDR3 is TGTGCCAGCAGCTTGCGGGCAGGGGGAGAGACCCAGTACTTC.

The rearrangement joins TRBV5-4 to TRBJ2-7; TRBD2 matches at 10 bases. The length of the CDR3 is 15 residues. The V gene's germline CDR1 is SGHNT and CDR2 YYREEE (reference sequence). With V trimmed by 3 bases and J by 1 base, 4 bases remained unmatched. DNA of the CDR3: TGTGCCAGCAGCTCGACTAGCGGGTTGTCCTACGAGCAGTACTTC. Translated, it gives CASSSTSGLSYEQYF.

The chain employs TRBV4-1 and TRBJ1-4; the D is unclear. Germline-derived CDR1 and CDR2 are MGHRA and YSYEKL. The CDR3 consists of 15 residues. Trimming took 0 bases from V and 8 from J, leaving 13 bases between them. The CDR3 nucleotides read TGCGCCAGCAGCCAAGAAGGGAGGCCAAAGGAAAAACTGTTTTTT. Amino acid sequence: CASSQEGRPKEKLFF.

The V call is TRBV5-1, the J call TRBJ2-1; 9 nucleotides line up with TRBD2. The germline V gene has CDR1 SGHRS and CDR2 YFSETQ. With 4 bases clipped from V and 9 bases from J, the junction kept 14 bases outside the gene matches. The CDR3 is 16 residues long. The CDR3 coding sequence is TGCGCCAGCAGCCCGAAGCTAGGACTAGCGAAGGGTGAGCAGTTCTTC. It encodes CASSPKLGLAKGEQFF.

V is TRBV28 and J is TRBJ1-4, with D tentatively TRBD1 (5 bases). CDR1 and CDR2 (germline): MDHEN, SYDVKM. The V gene lost 6 bases and the J gene lost 8 bases, with 10 bases spanning the gap. This CDR3 has 12 amino acids. The CDR3 region has the DNA TGTGCCAGCAGCTGGGGGAGGGAAAAACTGTTTTTT. This gives the protein CASSWGREKLFF.

V is TRBV6-5 and J is TRBJ2-7; D possibly corresponds to TRBD2 (5 bases). V dropped 7 bases and J dropped 4 bases, with 8 bases sitting between them. Germline CDR1 and CDR2: MNHEY and SVGAGI. This CDR3 comprises 11 residues. DNA of the CDR3: TGTGCCAGCACCACGGGGTACGAGCAGTACTTC. This codes for CASTTGYEQYF.

The chain uses TRBV19 and TRBJ1-2; TRBD1 might be the D (6 bases). Trimming took 6 bases from V and 4 from J, leaving 12 bases between them. This CDR3 has 13 residues. Germline CDR1 reads LNHDA; CDR2 reads SQIVND (reference sequence). CDR3 in DNA: TGTGCCAGTAGCTTCTTACAGGGCTATGGCTACACCTTC. Amino acids: CASSFLQGYGYTF.

The chain uses TRBV30 and TRBJ2-3; 8 nucleotides match TRBD2. Trimming took 2 bases from V and 4 from J; bases not matched to a gene: 8. Germline CDR1 and CDR2: GTSNPN and SVGIG (reference sequence). This CDR3 has 15 residues. CDR3 coding DNA: TGTGCCTGGAGTTTCGGGGGGGCCGTGTCAGATACGCAGTATTTT. Protein sequence: CAWSFGGAVSDTQYF.

The chain uses TRBV7-8 and TRBJ2-6; TRBD1 is a possible D gene (5 bases). The CDR3 has 19 amino acids. Between the trimmed V and J ends, which lost 1 base and 0 bases, there was a span of 16 bases. Per germline, CDR1 SGHVS and CDR2 FQNEAQ. The CDR3 sequence is CASSLVGRVVLSGANVLTF. For the CDR3, the DNA is TGTGCCAGCAGCTTAGTAGGCAGGGTAGTTCTCTCTGGGGCCAACGTCCTGACTTTC.

The chain recombines TRBV2 with TRBJ2-5, with 12 bases identical to TRBD2. The germline V gene encodes CDR1 SNHLY and CDR2 FYNNEI. The CDR3 spans 14 residues. With 5 bases clipped from V and 5 bases from J, the junction kept 3 bases outside the gene matches. CDR3 region: CASSYTSGGETQYF. CDR3 bases: TGTGCCAGCAGTTACACTAGCGGGGGGGAGACCCAGTACTTC. The variable domain in full, with the rest retrieved from reference TRBV2 and TRBJ2-5, is EPEVTQTPSHQVTQMGQEVILRCVPISNHLYFYWYRQILGQKVEFLVSFYNNEISEKSEIFDDQFSVERPDGSNFTLKIRSTKLEDSAMYFCASSYTSGGETQYFGPGTRLLVL.

V gene TRBV9 combines with J gene TRBJ2-7; D is uncertain. Trimming cost V 0 bases and J 2 bases, with 9 bases left between them. Germline V gives CDR1 SGDLS, CDR2 YYNGEE. CDR3 size: 14 residues. The CDR3 DNA reads TGTGCCAGCAGCGTAGGAGTAGTGCCCTACGAGCAGTACTTC. Translation gives CASSVGVVPYEQYF.

The chain links TRBV15 to TRBJ2-3; 8 nucleotides agree with TRBD2. CDR3 length: 16 amino acids. The ends lost 2 bases at V and 3 bases at J; junction bases unmatched: 7. Germline V lookup: CDR1 LNHNV, CDR2 YYDKDF (reference sequence). The CDR3 spells CATSRRQAGGTDTQYF. The CDR3 nucleotides read TGTGCCACCAGCAGACGTCAGGCGGGGGGAACAGATACGCAGTATTTT. The full variable domain, rest sourced from reference TRBV15 and TRBJ2-3, is DAMVIQNPRYQVTQFGKPVTLSCSQTLNHNVMYWYQQKSSQAPKLLFHYYDKDFNNEADTPDNFQSRRPNTSFCFLDIRSPGLGDTAMYLCATSRRQAGGTDTQYFGPGTRLTVL.

This sequence joins TRBV6-1 and TRBJ2-5, with 7 positions matching TRBD1. This CDR3 spans 13 amino acids. The V segment lost 6 bases and the J segment 2 bases; nucleotides outside the gene matches: 3. Germline V CDR1 and CDR2: MNHNS, SASEGT. The CDR3 sequence: CASRQTGQETQYF. As DNA, the CDR3 is TGTGCCAGCAGACAGACAGGGCAAGAGACCCAGTACTTC.

This clone is a singleton in its sample. The same CDR3 is also encoded by other DNA sequences in this sample. The V and J genes are TRBV5-1 and TRBJ1-2; possible D gene TRBD1, 5 bases. V was shortened by 0 bases and J by 2 bases, with 8 bases between the two germline ends. Looked up from germline, CDR1 is SGHRS and CDR2 is YFSETQ. The CDR3 has 14 residues. In DNA form, the CDR3 reads TGCGCCAGCAGCTTGGGACAGAGCAACTATGGCTACACCTTC. Amino acid sequence: CASSLGQSNYGYTF.

V is TRBV6-7 and J is TRBJ2-3; a weak D match, TRBD1 (6 bases). TRBV6-7 is designated an ORF whose function remains uncertain. The CDR3 runs 19 residues. Trimming cost V 2 bases and J 0 bases, with 21 bases left between them. CDR3: CASSYTSLLRTDSTDTQYF. CDR3 nucleotide sequence: TGTGCCAGCAGTTACACCTCGTTATTAAGGACAGATAGCACAGATACGCAGTATTTT.

The J gene is TRBJ2-7, the V gene TRBV9; the match to TRBD1 covers 12 bases. Per germline, CDR1 SGDLS and CDR2 YYNGEE. With 4 bases clipped from V and 6 bases from J, the junction kept 5 bases outside the gene matches. This CDR3 is 14 amino acids long. The DNA for the CDR3 is TGTGCCAGCAGCAAGGGACAGGGGGCATCCGAGCAGTACTTC. It yields the protein CASSKGQGASEQYF.

The chain is built from TRBV15 and TRBJ2-7; a possible D gene is TRBD2 (6 bases). Germline-derived CDR1 and CDR2 are LNHNV and YYDKDF (reference sequence). This CDR3 contains 15 residues. The V and J ends lost 0 bases and 2 bases respectively, with 11 bases between them. The CDR3 is CATSRDYGGPYEQYF. DNA for the CDR3: TGTGCCACCAGCAGAGATTACGGGGGTCCCTACGAGCAGTACTTC. Combining the CDR3 with reference TRBV15 and TRBJ2-7 gives the whole variable domain DAMVIQNPRYQVTQFGKPVTLSCSQTLNHNVMYWYQQKSSQAPKLLFHYYDKDFNNEADTPDNFQSRRPNTSFCFLDIRSPGLGDTAMYLCATSRDYGGPYEQYFGPGTRLTVT.

This rearrangement joins TRBV6-1 to TRBJ2-1; perhaps TRBD1 as D (6 bases). Germline CDR1 reads MNHNS; CDR2 reads SASEGT. This CDR3 is 15 amino acids long. Between the trimmed V and J ends, which lost 0 bases and 0 bases, there was a span of 6 bases. The CDR3 bases are TGTGCCAGCAGTGAAGCAGGGGGCTCCTACAATGAGCAGTTCTTC. This gives the protein CASSEAGGSYNEQFF.

The V gene is TRBV27, the J gene TRBJ1-6, with 9 bases lining up with TRBD1. The germline V gene encodes CDR1 MNHEY and CDR2 SMNVEV (reference sequence). The CDR3 consists of 14 residues. V shed 3 bases, J shed 8 bases, and the junction held 2 bases outside the gene matches. CDR3 nucleotides: TGTGCCAGCAGTTTCCGGGACAGGGATTCACCCCTCCACTTT. Its protein product is CASSFRDRDSPLHF.

With regard to this clone: A junction end diverges from the germline sequence, so it may reflect a read error. The V and J genes are TRBV7-7 and TRBJ2-5; 10 positions agree with TRBD1. The germline V gene has CDR1 SSHAT and CDR2 FNYEAQ (reference sequence). The CDR3 runs 14 residues. CDR3 DNA sequence: TGTGCTAGCAGCGTTGGACAGGGGGAAGAGACCCAGTACTTC. Protein product: CASSVGQGEETQYF.

The rearrangement joins TRBV28 to TRBJ1-5, with D possibly matching TRBD1 (6 bases). The CDR3 extends over 16 amino acids. The germline gives CDR1 MDHEN, CDR2 SYDVKM. The V end was cut by 1 base, the J end by 2 bases, with 12 bases between. The CDR3 region has the DNA TGTGCCAGCAGTTTATCAGGGGTTGGTGGCAATCAGCCCCAGCATTTT. Protein product: CASSLSGVGGNQPQHF.

V is TRBV5-1 and J is TRBJ2-7, with 8 bases fitting TRBD2. Germline assignment: CDR1 SGHRS and CDR2 YFSETQ. V lost 2 bases to trimming and J lost 2 bases; unmatched junction nucleotides: 3. The CDR3 has 14 residues. The CDR3 loop is CASSFTSGTYEQYF. CDR3 coding DNA: TGCGCCAGCAGCTTTACTAGCGGCACCTACGAGCAGTACTTC.

V is TRBV6-1 and J is TRBJ2-1, with a tentative D call TRBD1 (6 bases). The V gene's germline CDR1 is MNHNS and CDR2 SASEGT. The CDR3 is 12 amino acids. The germline V and J ends were trimmed by 9 bases and 3 bases, with 9 bases remaining between them. This CDR3 is CASGTLYNEQFF. DNA of the CDR3: TGTGCCAGTGGGACACTCTACAATGAGCAGTTCTTC.

The chain has TRBV6-9 and TRBJ1-6; D is ambiguous. V lost 10 bases, J lost 7 bases, and 5 bases lay in between. This CDR3 has 10 residues. Germline V gene data show CDR1 as MNHGY and CDR2 as SVAAGI. CDR3 in amino acids: CATLNSPLHF. The CDR3 DNA reads as TGTGCCACCTTGAATTCACCCCTCCACTTT.